The 21 T cell receptor beta chains below were found in one sample sequenced in a study of PD-L1 blockade in urothelial cancer. The sample's time point: peripheral blood 6 weeks after treatment start. Sequencing was performed with immunoSEQ multiplex PCR; in TCRdb, only in-frame clones are kept and a portion is missing. The top ten hold more than 6.5% of the sample, which has roughly 30,000 clones, around 89% seen once. Here the sequenced sample was PBMCs, taken around atezolizumab (anti-PD-L1) treatment. Every receptor here comes from a man older than 75 with urothelial cancer.

This clone was observed once. The genes are TRBV7-2 and TRBJ2-3; TRBD1 is a possible D gene (6 bases). Trimming cost V 5 bases and J 0 bases, with 12 bases left between them. Germline assignment: CDR1 SGHTA and CDR2 FQGNSA. This CDR3 is built from 15 residues. The CDR3 here is CASSPGTPSTDTQYF. The CDR3 nucleotides are TGTGCCAGCAGCCCCGGGACACCCAGCACAGATACGCAGTATTTT.

This chain joins TRBV28 and TRBJ2-2, with D possibly being TRBD1 (5 bases). The CDR3 is made up of 14 amino acids. With 3 bases removed from V and 5 bases from J, the gap between germline ends came to 10 bases. The germline CDR1 and CDR2 sequences are MDHEN and SYDVKM. The CDR3 DNA reads as TGTGCCAGCAGTTTCCCTCAGGGAACCGGGGAGCTGTTTTTT. Translated: CASSFPQGTGELFF.

This rearrangement joins TRBV29-1 to TRBJ2-2; no definite D call. The CDR3 is 11 amino acids. Looked up from germline, CDR1 is SQVTM and CDR2 is ANQGSEA. Trimming took off 8 bases at V and 6 bases at J, with 10 bases between the two ends. The CDR3 protein is CSYFISGELFF. The DNA for the CDR3 is TGCAGCTATTTTATTTCCGGGGAGCTGTTTTTT.

This chain connects TRBV19 to TRBJ2-3; 8 bases fit TRBD1. Germline CDR1 is LNHDA and CDR2 is SQIVND (reference sequence). The CDR3 has 15 residues. The trim removed 5 bases at V and 2 bases at J, leaving 6 bases unmatched. DNA for the CDR3: TGTGCCAGTAGTCTCTCGACAGGGGCCACAGATACGCAGTATTTT. Translated, it gives CASSLSTGATDTQYF.

The chain joins TRBV30 to TRBJ1-1; TRBD1 aligns across 9 bases. V gave up 3 bases and J gave up 1 base; unmatched junction bases: 0. Germline CDR1 is GTSNPN and CDR2 is SVGIG (reference sequence). The CDR3 runs to 13 residues. The CDR3 sequence is CAWRDRGNTEAFF. The DNA of the CDR3 is TGTGCCTGGAGGGACAGGGGGAACACTGAAGCTTTCTTT.

This rearrangement joins TRBV27 to TRBJ2-1; D may be TRBD1 (6 bases). This CDR3 region has 13 residues. Per germline, CDR1 MNHEY and CDR2 SMNVEV (reference sequence). Trimming removed 3 bases from V and 9 bases from J, with 12 bases in between. The CDR3 reads CASSLQGRSEQFF. In nucleotides, the CDR3 is TGTGCCAGCAGTTTGCAGGGGCGAAGTGAGCAGTTCTTC.

V gene TRBV5-1 combines with J gene TRBJ2-5; TRBD2 matches 7 bases. The ends lost 4 bases at V and 4 bases at J; junction bases unmatched: 10. Germline CDR1 and CDR2: SGHRS and YFSETQ. The CDR3 is made up of 15 amino acids. This chain's CDR3 is CASSLGDWEGETQYF. The CDR3 DNA reads TGCGCCAGCAGCCTCGGCGACTGGGAGGGAGAGACCCAGTACTTC.

V usage is TRBV6-5 and J usage is TRBJ1-1, with 10 positions matching TRBD1. Germline loops: CDR1 MNHEY, CDR2 SVGAGI. CDR3 length equals 13 residues. The V and J ends lost 3 bases and 6 bases, in that order; junction bases with no gene match: 1. CDR3 sequence reads: CASSYGTGAEAFF. In nucleotides, the CDR3 is TGTGCCAGCAGTTATGGGACAGGGGCTGAAGCTTTCTTT.

The V and J genes are TRBV5-1 and TRBJ1-3, with a weak D call TRBD1 (5 bases). Between the trimmed V and J ends, which lost 4 bases and 4 bases, there was a span of 15 bases. The CDR3 covers 15 residues. Germline V CDR1 and CDR2: SGHRS, YFSETQ. Written as DNA, the CDR3 is TGCGCCAGCAGCCAGGCCGGAGGGGCCGGAAACACCATATATTTT. It yields the protein CASSQAGGAGNTIYF.

The chain carries TRBV28 and TRBJ1-2; 7 bases match TRBD1. Germline V gene sequence: CDR1 MDHEN, CDR2 SYDVKM. The ends lost 5 bases at V and 5 bases at J; junction bases unmatched: 8. CDR3 length: 14 residues. The CDR3 is CASSAGTARYGYTF. The CDR3 region has the DNA TGTGCCAGCAGTGCCGGGACAGCCAGGTATGGCTACACCTTC.

The chain employs TRBV2 and TRBJ1-3, with 7 bases aligning to TRBD1. Germline trimming cut 3 bases from V and 2 bases from J; bases unmatched to any gene: 7. Germline V lookup: CDR1 SNHLY, CDR2 FYNNEI. The CDR3 is 16 amino acids. CDR3 in amino acids: CASSDSTGVAGNTIYF. The CDR3 bases are TGTGCCAGCAGTGATTCTACAGGGGTGGCTGGAAACACCATATATTTT.

The gene calls are TRBV9 and TRBJ2-7; D call uncertain. Trimming pared 0 bases from V and 3 bases from J, leaving 13 bases between. The germline V gene encodes CDR1 SGDLS and CDR2 YYNGEE. The CDR3 runs to 15 residues. The CDR3 here is CASSVAGDTGYEQYF. CDR3 in DNA: TGTGCCAGCAGCGTAGCCGGCGATACGGGCTACGAGCAGTACTTC.

This clone was seen a few times. The chain is built from TRBV6-6 and TRBJ1-2, with 8 bases matching TRBD1. The CDR3 is made up of 14 amino acids. The germline CDR1 and CDR2 sequences are MNHNY and SVGAGI (reference sequence). The J segment lost 7 bases and the V segment lost 5 bases, leaving 9 bases of the junction unmatched. The CDR3 spells CASSISDRGGGYTF. CDR3 bases: TGTGCCAGCAGTATCTCAGACAGGGGAGGTGGCTACACCTTC.

CDR3 residues: CASMDSGKADTQYF. CDR3 in DNA: TGTGCCAGCATGGATAGCGGGAAGGCAGATACGCAGTATTTT. The V and J genes are TRBV28 and TRBJ2-3; 8 nucleotides line up with TRBD2. Germline assignment: CDR1 MDHEN and CDR2 SYDVKM. Trimming cost V 7 bases and J 4 bases; bases outside gene matches: 7. The CDR3 consists of 14 residues.

The J gene is TRBJ1-4, the V gene TRBV11-2; 12 nucleotides align to TRBD1. The CDR3 has 15 amino acids. Germline V gene lookup returns CDR1 SGHAT and CDR2 FQNNGV. After removal of 3 bases from V and 8 bases from J, the junction contained 4 bases not matched to a gene. The CDR3 DNA reads TGTGCCAGCAGCTTGGGACAGGGGGCAGGGGAAAAACTGTTTTTT. Translation: CASSLGQGAGEKLFF.

In regard to this clone: The junction departs from germline at one end; a sequencing error may be responsible. The chain carries TRBV6-6 and TRBJ2-1; D ambiguous. The germline V gene has CDR1 MNHNY and CDR2 SVGAGI (reference sequence). There are 11 residues in the CDR3. As DNA, the CDR3 is TGTGCCAGCAGGTCCGGGTCTCCAGCGATCTTC. This codes for CASRSGSPAIF.

CDR3 loop: CASSRGLAGERFF. CDR3 coding DNA: TGTGCCAGCAGCCGGGGACTAGCGGGAGAAAGGTTCTTC. The V gene is TRBV7-2, the J gene TRBJ2-1; 14 bases line up with TRBD2. Per germline, CDR1 SGHTA and CDR2 FQGNSA. J gave up 15 bases and V 5 bases, and 6 bases lay outside the gene matches. This CDR3 contains 13 residues.

The chain carries TRBV5-1 and TRBJ2-2; a weak D match, TRBD1 (6 bases). Germline V CDR1 and CDR2: SGHRS, YFSETQ. Trimming removed 0 bases from V and 1 base from J, with 16 bases in between. CDR3 length: 18 amino acids. As DNA, the CDR3 is TGCGCCAGCAGCTTGGCCGGGACACCCCTTCTGAACACCGGGGAGCTGTTTTTT. Protein product: CASSLAGTPLLNTGELFF.

This clone came up a few times. V is TRBV27 and J is TRBJ2-3; 9 bases line up with TRBD1. CDR1 MNHEY and CDR2 SMNVEV come from the germline V gene (reference sequence). V gave up 5 bases and J gave up 7 bases; unmatched junction bases: 10. The CDR3 spans 15 residues. CDR3: CASSLGTGYMNTQYF. In DNA, the CDR3 is TGTGCCAGCAGTCTCGGGACAGGGTATATGAATACGCAGTATTTT.

This clone appeared a single time. V and J are TRBV5-1 and TRBJ2-2, with TRBD1 matching 9 bases. This CDR3 contains 16 residues. The V segment lost 4 bases and the J segment 1 base; nucleotides outside the gene matches: 5. Germline lookup yields CDR1 SGHRS and CDR2 YFSETQ. The CDR3 spells CASSSDRGMNTGELFF. The CDR3 coding sequence is TGCGCCAGCAGCAGCGACAGGGGGATGAACACCGGGGAGCTGTTTTTT.

The chain combines TRBV5-1 with TRBJ1-1; 8 nucleotides align to TRBD1. V dropped 0 bases and J dropped 2; count of bases not matched to a gene: 3. Germline V CDR1 and CDR2: SGHRS, YFSETQ. This CDR3 spans 15 amino acids. CDR3 in amino acids: CASSLGTGRNTEAFF. In DNA form, the CDR3 reads TGCGCCAGCAGCTTGGGGACAGGGCGAAACACTGAAGCTTTCTTT.